The present T cell receptor beta chain was sequenced within a study of human T cells and chemical hapten exposure. Overall study context: Mainly, slight library volume differences in the pool made TCR yields vary. Study-level results: No shift was seen in TCRs above 1 in 1000 frequency with DPC sensitization.

This clonotype has ten or more counts. What it recognizes is unknown. Time point in this sample: healthy volunteer bleed at 2 weeks. The starting material, unfractionated whole blood, was used for total RNA extraction. J was trimmed by 2 bases and V by 3 bases; bases with no gene match: 2. CDR3 length: 14 amino acids. Germline assignment: CDR1 LNHNV and CDR2 YYDKDF (reference sequence). The library gave individual cDNA molecules unique molecular identifiers. Original processing notes: The number of TCRs in each sample had a median of 95,638 and spanned roughly 20,000 to 750,000. In TCRdb, the RACE reads were re-called with MiXCR into one record per CDR3 protein. V and J calls and clone size were set by TCRdb, not the authors. This sample yields tens of thousands of distinct CDR3 sequences, of which about 10% are seen a single time; about 3.1% belongs to the top ten.

The chain uses TRBV15 and TRBJ2-3, with 7 bases matching TRBD1. The sample taken for sequencing was whole blood. This TCR derives from a female donor in good health. Some clones in this sample may be carry-over from other donors' samples. The CDR3 loop reads CATSRTGSTDTQYF. Here the CDR3 DNA reads TGTGCCACCAGCAGGACAGGGTCCACAGATACGCAGTATTTT.